The 16 T cell receptor beta chains presented below share a single source sample, sequenced in a study of neoadjuvant nivolumab and ipilimumab in lung cancer. The data were produced by immunoSEQ multiplex PCR, yet TCRdb's version contains in-frame clones alone and is incomplete. The data show approximately 4,900 clones, 91% seen once. The sequenced sample was blood, obtained after neoadjuvant nivolumab, alone or with ipilimumab, at or shortly before surgery. These receptors all stem from an adult with non-small cell lung cancer. Some clones in this sample may be carry-over from other donors' samples.

J is TRBJ2-3 and V is TRBV4-3, with 7 bases matching TRBD2. Trimming at V came to 0 bases and at J to 0 bases, leaving 9 bases not matched to a gene. Germline CDR1 reads LGHNA; CDR2 reads YSLEER. This CDR3 spans 18 amino acids. The CDR3 region is CASSQDLKSGTSTDTQYF. CDR3 bases: TGCGCCAGCAGCCAAGATCTTAAGAGCGGGACTAGCACAGATACGCAGTATTTT.

The chain combines TRBV5-1 with TRBJ2-3, with D unresolved. Germline CDR1 reads SGHRS; CDR2 reads YFSETQ. The ends were cut back, 5 bases at V and 0 bases at J, with 4 bases in the middle. CDR3 length: 12 amino acids. The CDR3 DNA sequence: TGCGCCAGCAGGGTTAGCACAGATACGCAGTATTTT. Translating gives CASRVSTDTQYF.

Comments on this clone: Relative to the germline gene, one junction end is altered; a read error may explain this. The chain employs TRBV7-7 and TRBJ2-1; 7 bases match TRBD1. This CDR3 is 13 amino acids long. CDR1 SSHAT and CDR2 FNYEAQ come from the germline V gene (reference sequence). The CDR3 nucleotides read TGTGCTAGCAGTTCCGACAGGGCCAATGAGCAGTTCTTC. Translation gives CASSSDRANEQFF.

This chain connects TRBV27 to TRBJ1-2, with 10 positions matching TRBD1. V was pared by 3 bases and J by 8 bases, with 3 bases of the junction left unmatched. The CDR3 is 13 amino acids. Germline V gives CDR1 MNHEY, CDR2 SMNVEV (reference sequence). CDR3 sequence reads: CASSFGTGEGYTF. CDR3 in DNA: TGTGCCAGCAGTTTCGGGACAGGGGAAGGCTACACCTTC.

The chain couples TRBV5-1 to TRBJ2-1; a possible D gene is TRBD2 (6 bases). CDR3 size: 15 residues. Trimming took off 4 bases at V and 5 bases at J, with 16 bases between the two ends. Germline V gene data show CDR1 as SGHRS and CDR2 as YFSETQ. CDR3 coding DNA: TGCGCCAGCAGCCCCCCCGGGGGACTCAACAATGAGCAGTTCTTC. Translation gives CASSPPGGLNNEQFF.

The J gene is TRBJ2-7, the V gene TRBV19; TRBD1 matches at 8 bases. V lost 2 bases, J lost 0 bases, and 3 bases stayed unmatched. This CDR3 region has 15 residues. The germline V gene has CDR1 LNHDA and CDR2 SQIVND (reference sequence). The CDR3 sequence is CASSIKGQGSYEQYF. The CDR3 bases are TGTGCCAGTAGTATAAAAGGACAGGGCTCCTACGAGCAGTACTTC.

The CDR3 DNA sequence: TGTGCCACACAAGCGGGAGTCGATACGCAGTATTTT. Its translation: CATQAGVDTQYF. This rearrangement joins TRBV19 to TRBJ2-3; 8 bases agree with TRBD2. The CDR3 contains 12 residues. Germline values: CDR1 LNHDA, CDR2 SQIVND (reference sequence). J lost 6 bases, V lost 10 bases, and 6 bases had no gene match.

The rearrangement links TRBV18 to TRBJ2-5, with D unresolved. Trimming pared 2 bases from V and 2 bases from J, leaving 9 bases between. The germline V gene encodes CDR1 KGHSH and CDR2 LQKENI. CDR3 length equals 14 residues. CDR3 in amino acids: CASSPGPLQETQYF. CDR3 coding DNA: TGTGCCAGCTCACCAGGACCCTTACAAGAGACCCAGTACTTC.

The chain couples TRBV6-5 to TRBJ2-7; 12 bases map to TRBD2. Germline trimming cut 6 bases from V and 4 bases from J; bases unmatched to any gene: 7. The CDR3 sequence is 15 residues long. The V gene's germline CDR1 is MNHEY and CDR2 SVGAGI. The CDR3 spells CASSHRLAGDYEQYF. In nucleotides, the CDR3 is TGTGCCAGCAGCCACAGACTAGCGGGAGATTACGAGCAGTACTTC.

The chain employs TRBV18 and TRBJ1-4, with 8 bases lining up with TRBD1. J lost 0 bases, V lost 4 bases, and 10 bases had no gene match. The CDR3 has 18 amino acids. Germline V gives CDR1 KGHSH, CDR2 LQKENI. CDR3 in amino acids: CASSLRGTGRTTNEKLFF. The DNA for the CDR3 is TGTGCCAGCTCACTTCGAGGGACAGGTCGTACAACTAATGAAAAACTGTTTTTT.

This sequence joins TRBV7-2 and TRBJ2-5; 11 bases map to TRBD2. V shed 5 bases, J shed 3 bases, and the junction held 14 bases outside the gene matches. This CDR3 region has 18 residues. CDR1 is SGHTA, CDR2 FQGNSA, per germline. The CDR3 is CASSPRSLAGGNKETQYF. CDR3 sequence (DNA): TGTGCCAGCAGCCCACGGAGCCTAGCGGGAGGAAATAAAGAGACCCAGTACTTC.

The V gene is TRBV29-1, the J gene TRBJ1-1; TRBD1 agrees at 7 bases. CDR3 length: 12 amino acids. Trimming took 7 bases from V and 2 from J; bases not matched to a gene: 4. In germline, CDR1 is SQVTM, CDR2 ANQGSEA. DNA of the CDR3: TGCAGCGCCCGGGACAGAAACACTGAAGCTTTCTTT. Amino acids: CSARDRNTEAFF.

This rearrangement joins TRBV28 to TRBJ1-4; D is uncertain. The V gene lost 5 bases and the J gene lost 4 bases, with 11 bases spanning the gap. Germline V lookup: CDR1 MDHEN, CDR2 SYDVKM. The CDR3 length is 14 residues. CDR3 nucleotides: TGTGCCAGCAGTCCCCCGGCAGTTAATGAAAAACTGTTTTTT. Its translation is CASSPPAVNEKLFF.

The chain combines TRBV2 with TRBJ2-7; 10 bases line up with TRBD2. Germline V lookup: CDR1 SNHLY, CDR2 FYNNEI. The CDR3 length is 17 residues. Trimming cost V 1 base and J 5 bases; bases outside gene matches: 11. DNA for the CDR3: TGTGCCAGCAGTGAAGTTGATAGCGGGAGGAGCTTCCACGAGCAGTACTTC. Protein: CASSEVDSGRSFHEQYF.

The V call is TRBV19, the J call TRBJ2-2, with 11 nucleotides matching TRBD2. The CDR3 contains 18 residues. The germline CDR1 and CDR2 sequences are LNHDA and SQIVND (reference sequence). Trimming took 5 bases from V and 0 from J; bases not matched to a gene: 8. In nucleotides, the CDR3 is TGTGCCAGTAGTTCAGGGACTAGCGGAAACGCGAACACCGGGGAGCTGTTTTTT. Protein sequence: CASSSGTSGNANTGELFF.

The J gene is TRBJ2-7, the V gene TRBV27, with D possibly matching TRBD2 (5 bases). Between the trimmed V and J ends, which lost 5 bases and 1 base, there was a span of 12 bases. The CDR3 contains 14 residues. Germline lookup yields CDR1 MNHEY and CDR2 SMNVEV (reference sequence). CDR3 loop: CASSDYTSSYEQYF. The CDR3 DNA reads as TGTGCCAGCAGTGACTATACTAGTTCCTACGAGCAGTACTTC.